These T cell receptor beta chains were read from a single sample in a study of T cell responses to AZD1222 COVID-19 vaccine. Data came from immunoSEQ multiplex PCR; TCRdb stores just in-frame clones and leaves some out. The sample includes about 110,000 clones, roughly nine tenths of them seen just once. This specimen consisted of peripheral blood, obtained on day 0 of AZD1222 vaccination. Source of these receptors: an adult in good health. Both conserved end residues are part of each CDR3. A D gene is named only where the DNA matches it firmly. For some rows the clone size is stated as once, few or many, or as a class when expanded; others skip it.

CDR3 length,D gene,J gene,V gene,clone size,CDR3 DNA,CDR3 protein
13,-,TRBJ1-1,TRBV5-1,once,TGCGCCAGCAGCTTGGCGGGGAACACTGAAGCTTTCTTT,CASSLAGNTEAFF
15,-,TRBJ2-6,TRBV19,-,TGTGCCAGTAGTCAAGTCGCCTCTGGGGCCAACGTCCTGACTTTC,CASSQVASGANVLTF
14,TRBD1,TRBJ2-7,TRBV14,-,TGTGCCAGCAGCAGGGACAGGAGAATCTACGAGCAGTACTTC,CASSRDRRIYEQYF
14,-,TRBJ1-6,TRBV30,once,TGTGCCTGGAGACCGGCTGGACGGGATTCACCCCTCCACTTT,CAWRPAGRDSPLHF
18,-,TRBJ2-2,TRBV4-3,-,TGCGCCAGCAGCCAAGATGGGGTAGGACAGCTTGACACCGGGGAGCTGTTTTTT,CASSQDGVGQLDTGELFF
14,-,TRBJ1-3,TRBV7-9,-,TGTGCCAGCAGCTTGGACAACTCTGGAAACACCATATATTTT,CASSLDNSGNTIYF
15,-,TRBJ2-2,TRBV5-1,-,TGCGCCAGCACCCCCCGGGCAGGGGTGACCGGGGAGCTGTTTTTT,CASTPRAGVTGELFF
11,-,TRBJ2-3,TRBV12-3/TRBV12-4,-,TGTGCCAGCAGCCCTAGGGATACGCAGTATTTT,CASSPRDTQYF
15,TRBD2,TRBJ2-1,TRBV11-3,-,TGTGCCAGCAGCGAGGGGACTAGCGGATACAATGAGCAGTTCTTC,CASSEGTSGYNEQFF
15,-,TRBJ1-4,TRBV2,once,TGTGCCAGCAGTGATACAGGACGAAAGGGTGAAAAACTGTTTTTT,CASSDTGRKGEKLFF
16,-,TRBJ2-1,TRBV5-1,-,TGCGCCAGCAGCTTGGAGCTCTGGAGCTCCTACAATGAGCAGTTCTTC,CASSLELWSSYNEQFF
14,TRBD1,TRBJ1-1,TRBV2,once,TGTGCCAGCACCCGACAGGGGGCCTACACTGAAGCTTTCTTT,CASTRQGAYTEAFF
14,-,TRBJ1-5,TRBV9,-,TGTGCCAGCAGCGCCGGACAGAACAATCAGCCCCAGCATTTT,CASSAGQNNQPQHF
14,TRBD1,TRBJ1-5,TRBV2,-,TGTGCCAGCAGGAGGGGGCAGGGCAATCAGCCCCAGCATTTT,CASRRGQGNQPQHF
13,-,TRBJ1-4,TRBV12-5,-,TGTGCTAGTGGTTCCGACCTGAATGAAAAACTGTTTTTT,CASGSDLNEKLFF
15,TRBD1,TRBJ1-6,TRBV7-9,-,TGTGCCAGCAGCGCCCGGACAGGGGAGAATTCACCCCTCCACTTT,CASSARTGENSPLHF
14,TRBD1,TRBJ1-2,TRBV5-8,-,TGTGCCAGCAGCTTGCCCGGGACAGGGGATGGCTACACCTTC,CASSLPGTGDGYTF
14,-,TRBJ1-1,TRBV5-1,-,TGCGCCAGCAGCTCCAACGACAGGCGGACTGAAGCTTTCTTT,CASSSNDRRTEAFF
13,-,TRBJ2-2,TRBV5-1,-,TGCGCCAGCAGCTTGGAGAGCCTCGGGGAGCTGTTTTTT,CASSLESLGELFF
13,-,TRBJ1-1,TRBV12-3/TRBV12-4,-,TGTGCCAGCAGTTTTACACGGAGCACTGAAGCTTTCTTT,CASSFTRSTEAFF
13,-,TRBJ1-1,TRBV6-5,-,TGTGCCAGCAGAGGGGCAAGGAACACTGAAGCTTTCTTT,CASRGARNTEAFF
12,TRBD1,TRBJ1-2,TRBV30,-,TGTGCCTGGACCACCACAGGGGGCTACTACACCTTC,CAWTTTGGYYTF
14,-,TRBJ1-5,TRBV5-6,-,TGTGCCAGCAGCTCCTTCTTCAGCCCTGAAGCCCAGCATTTT,CASSSFFSPEAQHF
13,TRBD1,TRBJ1-1,TRBV25-1,-,TGTGCCAGCAGTACACAGGGGGGGACTGAAGCTTTCTTT,CASSTQGGTEAFF
15,-,TRBJ2-7,TRBV29-1,-,TGCAGCGTCGTTCAAGACACGGCCCCCGCAAACGAGCAGTACTTC,CSVVQDTAPANEQYF
15,TRBD2,TRBJ2-3,TRBV2,-,TGTGCCAGCAGTGAATTGGGAGGGGGCACAGATACGCAGTATTTT,CASSELGGGTDTQYF
14,-,TRBJ1-3,TRBV6-2/TRBV6-3,-,TGTGCCAGCAGTTACGGAGAGTCTGGAAACACCATATATTTT,CASSYGESGNTIYF
14,-,TRBJ1-1,TRBV6-2/TRBV6-3,-,TGTGCCAGCAGTCGCGATGGGGGGTGGACTGAAGCTTTCTTT,CASSRDGGWTEAFF
13,-,TRBJ1-1,TRBV12-3/TRBV12-4,-,TGTGCCAGCAGCCTCTTCGCGAACACTGAAGCTTTCTTT,CASSLFANTEAFF
15,-,TRBJ1-1,TRBV5-1,few,TGCGCCAGCAGCTTGACGGGGGCGACGAACACTGAAGCTTTCTTT,CASSLTGATNTEAFF
14,-,TRBJ2-5,TRBV10-3,-,TGTGCCATCAGTGAGTCAAGGGCCCAAGAGACCCAGTACTTC,CAISESRAQETQYF
13,TRBD1,TRBJ1-1,TRBV3-1/TRBV3-2,-,TGTGCCACCAGGGGGTATCCGGACACTGAAGCTTTCTTT,CATRGYPDTEAFF
13,-,TRBJ1-5,TRBV19,-,TGTGCCAGTACCCTAGGGGGGGTTCGGCCCCAGCATTTT,CASTLGGVRPQHF
16,-,TRBJ1-2,TRBV7-9,once,TGTGCCAGCAGCGGATTCACGCTACAGGGCCCCTATGGCTACACCTTC,CASSGFTLQGPYGYTF
15,-,TRBJ2-1,TRBV7-7,-,TGTGCTAGCAGCCCAAGTGGGGCAGGGGGGGCTGAGCAGTTCTTC,CASSPSGAGGAEQFF
17,-,TRBJ1-5,TRBV27,-,TGTGCCAGCAGTTCAAGTGGACGGGGACGAGGCAATCAGCCCCAGCATTTT,CASSSSGRGRGNQPQHF
15,TRBD1,TRBJ2-2,TRBV7-6,-,TGTGCCAGCAGCTCATCCGGGACAGGGGCCGGGGAGCTGTTTTTT,CASSSSGTGAGELFF
15,TRBD1,TRBJ1-5,TRBV6-1,-,TGTGCCAGCAGTGACGCCGGGACAGGGTTTCAGCCCCAGCATTTT,CASSDAGTGFQPQHF
13,-,TRBJ1-2,TRBV12-3/TRBV12-4,-,TGTGCCAGCAGTTTGCGACAGAACTATGGCTACACCTTC,CASSLRQNYGYTF
15,-,TRBJ2-1,TRBV2,-,TGTGCCAGCAACGGCGGGACTCTCTCCTACAATGAGCAGTTCTTC,CASNGGTLSYNEQFF
16,-,TRBJ2-5,TRBV6-5,-,TGTGCCAGCAGTTACTCGAATCGACCCCCTGGGAGGACCCAGTACTTC,CASSYSNRPPGRTQYF
15,-,TRBJ1-5,TRBV4-2,-,TGTGCCAGCAGCCAAGTACAGGGTGGGAATCAGCCCCAGCATTTT,CASSQVQGGNQPQHF
18,-,TRBJ1-6,TRBV15,-,TGTGCCACCAGCAGAGATCTCGCCGGGACGAAAGGGAATTCACCCCTCCACTTT,CATSRDLAGTKGNSPLHF
14,-,TRBJ1-2,TRBV7-9,-,TGTGCCAGCAGCTTTCCCATCTCTAACTATGGCTACACCTTC,CASSFPISNYGYTF
15,TRBD1,TRBJ1-3,TRBV6-5,-,TGTGCCAGCAGTTACCATACAGGGGCAGGAAACACCATATATTTT,CASSYHTGAGNTIYF
13,-,TRBJ1-1,TRBV27,-,TGTGCCAGCAGTTTAAACAGGGCCACTGAAGCTTTCTTT,CASSLNRATEAFF
15,-,TRBJ1-1,TRBV30,few,TGTGCCTGGACCACTTGGGGGGGCGGAAGCACTGAAGCTTTCTTT,CAWTTWGGGSTEAFF
14,TRBD1,TRBJ1-6,TRBV27,-,TGTGCCAGCAGGCCGACAGGGGGAGGTTCACCCCTCCACTTT,CASRPTGGGSPLHF
16,-,TRBJ2-3,TRBV10-2,-,TGCGCCACAAAGAGCGCGGGAAGGTTTGTCGTAGATACGCAGTATTTT,CATKSAGRFVVDTQYF
14,-,TRBJ2-7,TRBV18,once,TGTGCCAGCTCCCCGCAGAAGCAGACCTACGAGCAGTACTTC,CASSPQKQTYEQYF
16,TRBD1,TRBJ1-1,TRBV2,-,TGTGCCAGCACCCGGGGACCAGGGGGCACGGGGACTGAAGCTTTCTTT,CASTRGPGGTGTEAFF
15,TRBD1,TRBJ1-5,TRBV27,-,TGTGCCAGCGGCCGGACAGGTATGAGCAATCAGCCCCAGCATTTT,CASGRTGMSNQPQHF
12,-,TRBJ1-6,TRBV2,-,TGTGCCAGCACCCAGGGGAATTCACCCCTCCACTTT,CASTQGNSPLHF
15,-,TRBJ2-5,TRBV2,-,TGTGCCAGCCGAGCCCACAGTAGCCAGCAAGAGACCCAGTACTTC,CASRAHSSQQETQYF
14,-,TRBJ1-1,TRBV2,-,TGTGCCAGCAGTGTGGAGGGGAGAAACACTGAAGCTTTCTTT,CASSVEGRNTEAFF
15,TRBD2,TRBJ2-3,TRBV14,-,TGTGCCAGCAGCGGTAGCGGGTGGAGCACAGATACGCAGTATTTT,CASSGSGWSTDTQYF